The present TCR beta chain was sequenced within a study of blood T cell repertoires in COVID-19. At the level of the study: PBMCs, B-cell-depleted T cells, or T cells provided the cDNA or gDNA that made up the material.

Study processing details: Estimation of nucleated cell counts relied on the amplification of reference gene primers. Profiling relied on immunoSEQ multiplex PCR, and the TCRdb table lists in-frame clones only, not all of them. That table is the source of V, J and clone size, and D and trimming were worked out from the DNA. The sample contains 200,000 or so clones, 65% to 85% of which appear only once. CDR3 length: 16 residues. J gave up 2 bases and V 2 bases, and 3 bases lay outside the gene matches. CDR1 SGHTA and CDR2 FQGNSA come from the germline V gene. Sequencing used peripheral blood. The chain links TRBV7-2 to TRBJ2-1; 10 bases line up with TRBD2. This sequence originates from a woman in her fifties or sixties with acute or convalescent COVID-19. CDR3 in DNA: TGTGCCAGCAGCTTAACGAGCGGGGGGGCCTACAATGAGCAGTTCTTC. Its protein product is CASSLTSGGAYNEQFF.